The next 22 T cell receptor beta chains were all read from a single sample in a study of OX40 agonist ivuxolimab in advanced cancers. Data came from immunoSEQ multiplex PCR; TCRdb stores just in-frame clones and leaves some out. The repertoire consists of about 57,000 clones, with approximately 83% occurring once and the leading ten covering 2.5% to 3.5%. This specimen was CD4+ or CD8+ T cells sorted from blood, taken in a trial of the OX40 agonist ivuxolimab. Receptors were obtained from an adult with an advanced solid tumor such as melanoma, head and neck, liver or kidney cancer.

The chain recombines TRBV5-1 with TRBJ1-1, with D tentatively TRBD1 (6 bases). The germline V and J ends were trimmed by 4 bases and 1 base, with 11 bases remaining between them. CDR1 is SGHRS and CDR2 is YFSETQ in the germline V gene. The CDR3 totals 14 residues. CDR3 DNA sequence: TGCGCCAGCAGCAACCCCAGGGGGAACACTGAAGCTTTCTTT. As protein: CASSNPRGNTEAFF.

The chain combines TRBV27 with TRBJ2-1; 10 positions match TRBD1. The CDR3 consists of 16 residues. Germline CDR1 reads MNHEY; CDR2 reads SMNVEV (reference sequence). The ends lost 5 bases at V and 0 bases at J; junction bases unmatched: 4. In DNA, the CDR3 is TGTGCCAGCAGTCGCCGGGACAGGGGCTCCTACAATGAGCAGTTCTTC. Protein product: CASSRRDRGSYNEQFF.

CDR3 sequence (DNA): TGTGCCAGTAGGGGGGGTCTCGGCAGGGGAGCAGATACGCAGTATTTT. Amino acids: CASRGGLGRGADTQYF. The genes are TRBV19 and TRBJ2-3, with D possibly called TRBD1 or TRBD2 (6 bases each). V lost 6 bases and J lost 4, with 20 bases in between. Looked up from germline, CDR1 is LNHDA and CDR2 is SQIVND (reference sequence). The CDR3 contains 16 residues.

This clone was seen once. The CDR3 nucleotides are TGCAGTGCAGACCTTAGCGCGACCCAGTACTTC. Translating gives CSADLSATQYF. The gene calls are TRBV20-1 and TRBJ2-5; D perhaps matches TRBD2 (5 bases). Trimming stripped 6 bases from V and 7 bases from J, with 12 bases between. CDR3 length equals 11 residues. Per germline, CDR1 DFQATT and CDR2 SNEGSKA (reference sequence).

The chain links TRBV19 to TRBJ2-1; 8 bases line up with TRBD2. Germline loops: CDR1 LNHDA, CDR2 SQIVND (reference sequence). This CDR3 region has 16 residues. The V and J ends lost 4 bases and 2 bases, in that order; junction bases with no gene match: 7. CDR3: CASSRATSGAYNEQFF. Written as DNA, the CDR3 is TGTGCCAGTAGTAGGGCTACTAGCGGAGCCTACAATGAGCAGTTCTTC.

V gene TRBV6-1 combines with J gene TRBJ2-1; 11 bases fit TRBD2. The CDR3 spans 17 residues. Germline V lookup: CDR1 MNHNS, CDR2 SASEGT. Trimming took 6 bases from V and 4 from J; bases not matched to a gene: 11. Written as DNA, the CDR3 is TGTGCCAGCAGCGAATACTTAACTAGCGGGAGTTACAATGAGCAGTTCTTC. This codes for CASSEYLTSGSYNEQFF.

The chain couples TRBV6-1 to TRBJ1-5, with D perhaps TRBD1 (6 bases). V gave up 4 bases and J gave up 2 bases, with 9 bases separating them. Germline V gene lookup returns CDR1 MNHNS and CDR2 SASEGT. This CDR3 region has 14 residues. CDR3 DNA: TGTGCCAGCAGTGGGGGGGCGGGCAATCAGCCCCAGCATTTT. This encodes CASSGGAGNQPQHF.

The table lists this clone with a count of one. The chain couples TRBV21-1 to TRBJ1-1; TRBD1 was called by the table and not checked on the DNA. TRBV21-1 is designated a pseudogene. The CDR3 has 17 amino acids. The DNA of the CDR3 is TGTGCCAGCAGCAAACGGCAGGGAAATGAAAAGAACACTGAAGCTTTCTTT. The encoded protein is CASSKRQGNEKNTEAFF.

The CDR3 sequence is CASSSTGSGNQPQHF. Here the CDR3 DNA reads TGTGCCAGCAGTTCGACAGGGTCTGGAAATCAGCCCCAGCATTTT. J is TRBJ1-5 and V is TRBV6-1; 7 bases map to TRBD1. Germline loops: CDR1 MNHNS, CDR2 SASEGT. CDR3 length equals 15 residues. The V gene end was trimmed by 5 bases and the J gene end by 4 bases; junction bases not matched to a gene: 8.

The gene calls are TRBV30 and TRBJ1-5; D is unresolved. Germline V lookup: CDR1 GTSNPN, CDR2 SVGIG (reference sequence). This CDR3 region has 13 residues. The ends were cut back, 1 base at V and 7 bases at J, with 11 bases in the middle. CDR3 nucleotides: TGTGCCTGGAGTGGCAGAAAAGGGCAGCCCCAGCATTTT. As protein: CAWSGRKGQPQHF.

The chain recombines TRBV5-1 with TRBJ2-7; D ambiguous. V dropped 4 bases and J dropped 3 bases, with 14 bases sitting between them. The CDR3 has 14 amino acids. The germline V gene encodes CDR1 SGHRS and CDR2 YFSETQ. The CDR3 nucleotides are TGCGCCAGCAGCGGAACACGTTCAGGCTACGAGCAGTACTTC. Translated: CASSGTRSGYEQYF.

The chain is built from TRBV11-2 and TRBJ2-7, with 9 bases matching TRBD1. This CDR3 is built from 14 residues. V lost 2 bases to trimming and J lost 5 bases; unmatched junction nucleotides: 4. Germline loops: CDR1 SGHAT, CDR2 FQNNGV. For the CDR3, the DNA is TGTGCCAGCAGCTTACGGACAGGGGAGGACGAGCAGTACTTC. Translated: CASSLRTGEDEQYF.

The chain combines TRBV5-5 with TRBJ2-3, with TRBD2 identical over 10 bases. The germline V gene has CDR1 SGHKS and CDR2 YYEKEE (reference sequence). With V trimmed by 0 bases and J by 6 bases, 4 bases remained unmatched. The CDR3 runs 15 residues. As DNA, the CDR3 is TGTGCCAGCAGCTTGGGAGCGGGAGGGGTGGATACGCAGTATTTT. It codes for CASSLGAGGVDTQYF.

As to this clone: Additional DNA sequences in this sample encode the identical CDR3. The V gene is TRBV7-6, the J gene TRBJ2-2, with 7 bases aligning to TRBD1. Losses at the gene ends were 1 base for V and 8 bases for J; bases not matched to a gene: 7. This CDR3 spans 15 amino acids. Germline loops: CDR1 SGHVS, CDR2 FNYEAQ. CDR3: CASSLEQGWRGELFF. The CDR3 DNA reads as TGTGCCAGCAGCTTAGAACAGGGGTGGAGGGGGGAGCTGTTTTTT.

The gene calls are TRBV5-1 and TRBJ2-5; the match to TRBD2 covers 12 bases. The CDR3 loop spans 16 amino acids. V dropped 3 bases and J dropped 5; count of bases not matched to a gene: 8. Looked up from germline, CDR1 is SGHRS and CDR2 is YFSETQ. CDR3 in DNA: TGCGCCAGCAGCTCCAGACTAGCGGGAGTGGGGGAGACCCAGTACTTC. Protein: CASSSRLAGVGETQYF.

The chain joins TRBV18 to TRBJ1-2; D remains ambiguous. Germline CDR1 and CDR2: KGHSH and LQKENI. V lost 2 bases to trimming and J lost 4 bases, with 5 bases between them. CDR3 size: 12 residues. The CDR3 DNA sequence: TGTGCCAGCTCACCAGAGAGCTATGGCTACACCTTC. Amino acids: CASSPESYGYTF.

The DNA for the CDR3 is TGTGCCTGGAGTCGTCAGGGATGCACTGAAGCTTTCTTT. Encoded protein: CAWSRQGCTEAFF. This chain links TRBV30 with TRBJ1-1; the D gene is possibly TRBD1 (5 bases). Germline lookup yields CDR1 GTSNPN and CDR2 SVGIG (reference sequence). This CDR3 contains 13 residues. Trimming shortened V by 2 bases and J by 4 bases, and 11 bases separated the two germline ends.

The chain carries TRBV7-6 and TRBJ2-1; 7 bases are shared with TRBD2. V lost 1 base, J lost 7 bases, and 7 bases stayed unmatched. This CDR3 has 15 amino acids. Germline loops: CDR1 SGHVS, CDR2 FNYEAQ. The CDR3 nucleotides read TGTGCCAGCAGCTTAGGGCCCGGGACTACGAATGAGCAGTTCTTC. Protein: CASSLGPGTTNEQFF.

The chain combines TRBV30 with TRBJ1-1; D gene ambiguous. There are 13 residues in the CDR3. In germline, CDR1 is GTSNPN, CDR2 SVGIG (reference sequence). With 1 base removed from V and 1 base from J, the gap between germline ends came to 7 bases. CDR3 nucleotide sequence: TGTGCCTGGAGTGGTTCAGCGAACACTGAAGCTTTCTTT. Residues: CAWSGSANTEAFF.

The chain is built from TRBV5-1 and TRBJ2-5, with TRBD1 matching 9 bases. Germline assignment: CDR1 SGHRS and CDR2 YFSETQ. Losses at the gene ends were 3 bases for V and 5 bases for J; bases not matched to a gene: 5. CDR3 length: 14 amino acids. CDR3 sequence reads: CASSYGTGRETQYF. The CDR3 nucleotides read TGCGCCAGCAGCTACGGGACAGGGAGGGAGACCCAGTACTTC.

The chain links TRBV15 to TRBJ2-1; TRBD1 or TRBD2 may be the D gene (6 bases each). Trimming pared 5 bases from V and 10 bases from J, leaving 9 bases between. Germline V gives CDR1 LNHNV, CDR2 YYDKDF (reference sequence). The CDR3 totals 11 residues. CDR3 protein: CATSLGGEQFF. The DNA of the CDR3 is TGTGCCACCAGCCTAGGGGGGGAGCAGTTCTTC.

J is TRBJ2-3 and V is TRBV4-1; 14 bases match TRBD2. CDR1 is MGHRA and CDR2 is YSYEKL in the germline V gene. With 3 bases clipped from V and 4 bases from J, the junction kept 6 bases outside the gene matches. The CDR3 runs to 17 residues. CDR3 sequence (DNA): TGCGCCAGCAGCCAGTCCGGGACTAGCGGGAGACCAGATACGCAGTATTTT. Protein product: CASSQSGTSGRPDTQYF.